This entry concerns a single TCR beta chain. Its antigen remains unidentified. V lost 4 bases and J lost 2; bases outside the gene matches: 3. This CDR3 has 15 amino acids. Germline CDR1 reads LGHNA; CDR2 reads YNFKEQ. CD25-based Treg depletion was applied to purified naive CD4+ T cells. TCRdb itself ran the 5' RACE reads through MiXCR, one entry per CDR3 protein. The table shows under 8,000 distinct CDR3 sequences, with roughly half occurring only once. Whole-study findings and limits: Tumor Treg TCRs overlapped most with tumor naive CD4+ cells. The larger-cohort validation was restricted to a single TCR beta V-J rearrangement rather than whole repertoires. Tumor memory CD4+ T cell TCR gene usage clustered with blood and lymph node memory CD4+ cells and lymph node naive CD4+ cells.

What was sequenced was naive CD4+ T cells sorted from a lymph node. Subset of the sample: naive CD4+ T cells, CD4+CD45RA+CD25-. This clonotype was obtained from a female donor with breast cancer. The chain is built from TRBV4-2 and TRBJ2-5; TRBD2 aligns across 11 bases. CDR3 loop: CASSRGTSGQETQYF. The CDR3 coding sequence is TGTGCCAGCAGCCGGGGGACTAGCGGACAAGAGACCCAGTACTTC.